This TCR beta chain was sequenced during a study of PD-L1 blockade in urothelial cancer. CDR3 size: 13 residues. Germline assignment: CDR1 LNHDA and CDR2 SQIVND (reference sequence). As for time point: pretreatment peripheral blood. Regarding this clone: One end of the junction varies from germline; a read error may be responsible.

The method was immunoSEQ multiplex PCR; TCRdb's version includes in-frame clones alone and lacks a portion of them. Of tens of thousands of clones in the sample, 85% are singletons; the top ten hold around 15%. The rearrangement links TRBV19 to TRBJ2-1; 10 bases fit TRBD2. The TCR comes from a man aged 55 to 70 with urothelial cancer. Specimen: PBMCs, collected around atezolizumab (anti-PD-L1) treatment. CDR3 protein: CASSTSASGSFLF. Written as DNA, the CDR3 is TGTGCCAGTAGTACCTCCGCTAGCGGGAGTTTCCTCTTC.